This T cell receptor (beta chain) came from a study of identical twins (TCRdb year 2016). As for the study more broadly: The study deep-sequenced TCR alpha and beta repertoires from monozygotic twins, unrelated adults of various ages and cord blood to test whether fetal clonotypes persist. Replicate twin experiments were performed at different times using different library preparation protocols to rule out contamination.

V loses 1 base of germline sequence and J loses 3 bases, and the interval between the two ends is 13 bases. CDR3 length: 14 amino acids, cysteine to phenylalanine. This entry keeps only the CDR3 DNA: 42 bases, framed from base 1. Based on the germline V gene (reference sequence), the CDR1 and CDR2 sequences are DFQATT and SNEGSKA. This clonotype was recorded at least ten times. Its antigen is still unknown. No base-level quality is on record; no much larger clone is a single base apart. Libraries were made using 5' RACE. Sequencer: Illumina HiSeq 2000. Template switching introduced a universal primer binding site; the final cDNA contained a unique molecular identifier, enabling accurate counting of TCR cDNA molecules. Specific primers in the conserved constant-segment region were used to synthesize first-strand cDNA for TCR alpha and beta chains. To control for contamination, every cDNA library was double barcoded, receiving both a SMART-Mk sample barcode and Illumina barcodes. TruSeq adapter sequences and Illumina sample barcodes were added in two successive PCR steps. The TCR alpha and beta cDNA libraries were sequenced on the Illumina HiSeq platform using custom primers. The published analysis was carried out like this. MiGEC processed the raw reads to extract unique molecular identifiers, while MiXCR was used to determine the CDR3 positions. For each individual, recombination models were inferred using an EM algorithm with the repgenHMM and IGoR tools. The analysis of shared clonotypes was done with the tcR package in R, with sharing normalized by the product of cloneset sizes. To study raw recombination free of thymic and clonal selection effects, out-of-frame nonproductive sequences were analyzed. The raw public data were reprocessed by TCRdb itself: fastp quality trimming at Q25, MiXCR clonotype calling, in-frame beta chains only. All rows with the same CDR3 protein become a single entry with the most common DNA and genes. It is TCRdb's table, rather than the study itself, that gives the V and J calls and clone size. The sample records 250,000 or so distinct CDR3 sequences, about 9% of which are singletons. The ten largest clones take up 3% of the sample.

What the authors observed across the whole study: In monozygotic twins, out-of-frame TCR alpha sharing was systematically underestimated by recombination models, although the models agreed with sharing between unrelated individuals. Excess twin sharing in beta out-of-frame sequences was weaker because fewer shared sequences lowered the signal-to-noise ratio. Because the same donors could not be followed over many years, conclusions were based on cross-sectional statistical analysis. Abundant cord blood beta clonotypes carried fewer insertions; young adult naive repertoires showed a weaker similar trend, while memory repertoires showed none. Compared with coincidental sharing between unrelated individuals, out-of-frame TCR alpha sequences shared between twins showed an excess of sequences with low generation probability. Invariant T cells such as MAIT and iNKT could partly confound zero-insertion analyses, though diverse VJ usage argued against this for most clonotypes.

Every donor in the study was a healthy Caucasian. Three pairs of female monozygotic twins, all aged 18 to 29 years, were included in the twin cohort. Positive isolation kits from Invitrogen were used to isolate CD4+ and CD8+ T cell populations. This sample was shared with a second study, whose subject was yellow fever vaccine responses in identical twins. The second study, in turn, reports: According to the authors, the vaccine-induced T cell response in identical twins seemed to be partly convergent and partly specific to each individual. Focusing on identical twins, the study followed the T cell clones that responded to the vaccine, and did so with precision.

The clonotype comes from a woman in her late teens or twenties in good health. The V and J genes are TRBV20-1 and TRBJ2-7; a tentative D call is TRBD2 (5 bases match). Sequencing was performed on CD8+ T cells sorted from blood. The CDR3 reads as follows: CSARVPGLVYEQYF. The DNA sequence is as follows: TGCAGTGCTAGAGTACCGGGGTTAGTCTACGAGCAGTACTTC.